One sample yielded the 30 T cell receptor beta chains listed below, sequenced in a study of CD8+ T cells in alopecia areata. RNA was isolated and reverse transcribed to cDNA, the sequencing template. Method: immunoSEQ multiplex PCR; TCRdb's copy keeps in-frame clones and lacks some. The sample has under 150,000 clones, over 60% seen once; the top ten hold around 5.4%. The treatment was: oral pan-JAK inhibitor, 5-10 mg twice daily. The specimen was CD4+ T cells sorted from blood, collected at week 4, from a patient treated with tofacitinib. These receptors came from a human donor with alopecia areata.

The chain has TRBV29-1 and TRBJ1-4; D is uncertain. Germline loops: CDR1 SQVTM, CDR2 ANQGSEA. V was pared by 4 bases and J by 2 bases, with 8 bases between. The CDR3 runs 13 residues. The CDR3 sequence is CSVVSSTNEKLFF. The CDR3 DNA sequence: TGCAGCGTTGTATCCTCGACTAATGAAAAACTGTTTTTT.

The chain carries TRBV2 and TRBJ2-3, with TRBD2 matching 7 bases. V trimming: 7 bases; J trimming: 6 bases; junction bases outside the gene matches: 7. Germline CDR1 reads SNHLY; CDR2 reads FYNNEI. The CDR3 spans 13 residues. CDR3 DNA: TGTGCCAGCAATGTCGGGACTACCGATACGCAGTATTTT. This sequence encodes CASNVGTTDTQYF.

The V gene is TRBV5-4, the J gene TRBJ2-1, with D tentatively TRBD2 (5 bases). CDR1 SGHNT and CDR2 YYREEE come from the germline V gene (reference sequence). Trimming shortened V by 4 bases and J by 4 bases, and 24 bases separated the two germline ends. The CDR3 has 18 residues. The CDR3 region is CASSPPTIGKRDYNEQFF. The CDR3 DNA follows: TGTGCCAGCAGCCCGCCGACAATAGGGAAACGGGATTACAATGAGCAGTTCTTC. The full variable domain, its missing parts supplied by reference TRBV5-4 and TRBJ2-1, is ETGVTQSPTHLIKTRGQQVTLRCSSQSGHNTVSWYQQALGQGPQFIFQYYREEENGRGNFPPRFSGLQFPNYSSELNVNALELDDSALYLCASSPPTIGKRDYNEQFFGPGTRLTVL.

J is TRBJ2-1 and V is TRBV9; 8 nucleotides match TRBD2. The V gene end was trimmed by 3 bases and the J gene end by 8 bases; junction bases not matched to a gene: 10. Germline CDR1 and CDR2: SGDLS and YYNGEE. There are 15 residues in the CDR3. The CDR3, as DNA: TGTGCCAGCAGCGCCCAAACGGGAGGGATGCATGAGCAGTTCTTC. Encoded protein: CASSAQTGGMHEQFF.

The CDR3 protein is CASSLVGASNIQYF. As DNA, the CDR3 is TGTGCCAGCAGCTTAGTAGGGGCTTCAAACATTCAGTACTTC. V gene TRBV13 combines with J gene TRBJ2-4, with D perhaps TRBD1 (5 bases). Deletions cut 1 base from V and 6 bases from J, with 10 bases between. The CDR3 covers 14 residues. Germline CDR1 reads PRHDT; CDR2 reads FYEKMQ (reference sequence).

The sample holds a few counts of this clone. The chain couples TRBV7-2 to TRBJ2-4, with TRBD1 matching over 8 bases. Germline CDR1 SGHTA, CDR2 FQGNSA. The V and J ends lost 1 base and 1 base, in that order; junction bases with no gene match: 3. The CDR3 totals 16 residues. The chain's CDR3 is CASSLETGGAKNIQYF. CDR3 DNA: TGTGCCAGCAGCTTAGAAACAGGGGGGGCCAAAAACATTCAGTACTTC.

This rearrangement joins TRBV9 to TRBJ1-5; D gene ambiguous. Germline V lookup: CDR1 SGDLS, CDR2 YYNGEE. Trimming shortened V by 0 bases and J by 7 bases, and 14 bases separated the two germline ends. The CDR3 contains 15 residues. CDR3 region: CASSVAGVSGQPQHF. CDR3 in DNA: TGTGCCAGCAGCGTAGCTGGGGTCTCCGGGCAGCCCCAGCATTTT.

The chain combines TRBV5-1 with TRBJ2-7; TRBD1 or TRBD2 may be the D gene (5 bases each). CDR1 is SGHRS and CDR2 is YFSETQ in the germline V gene. The V end lost 0 bases, the J end lost 4 bases, and 14 bases lay between the germline ends. CDR3 length: 15 residues. The CDR3 spells CASSLAPGPIYEQYF. The CDR3 bases are TGCGCCAGCAGCTTGGCCCCGGGACCCATTTACGAGCAGTACTTC. Full variable domain (remainder filled in from reference TRBV5-1 and TRBJ2-7): KAGVTQTPRYLIKTRGQQVTLSCSPISGHRSVSWYQQTPGQGLQFLFEYFSETQRNKGNFPGRFSGRQFSNSRSEMNVSTLELGDSALYLCASSLAPGPIYEQYFGPGTRLTVT.

This chain connects TRBV5-1 to TRBJ2-7; no firm D call. Trimming stripped 2 bases from V and 4 bases from J, with 4 bases between. CDR3 size: 11 residues. Germline assignment: CDR1 SGHRS and CDR2 YFSETQ. CDR3 nucleotides: TGCGCCAGCAGCTTCGGATACGAGCAGTACTTC. Residues: CASSFGYEQYF.

The chain couples TRBV30 to TRBJ1-1; D may be TRBD1 (6 bases). Germline V gene lookup returns CDR1 GTSNPN and CDR2 SVGIG (reference sequence). This CDR3 contains 12 residues. The V end lost 2 bases, the J end lost 11 bases, and 15 bases lay between the germline ends. For the CDR3, the DNA is TGTGCCTGGAGTTACAGGGACGCCGGGGCTTTCTTT. This codes for CAWSYRDAGAFF.

The sample holds many counts of this clone. The chain couples TRBV19 to TRBJ1-5; TRBD1 is a possible D gene (5 bases). Germline V gene data show CDR1 as LNHDA and CDR2 as SQIVND (reference sequence). The V end was cut by 3 bases, the J end by 5 bases, with 11 bases between. The CDR3 sequence is 14 residues long. The CDR3 here is CASSMAQGHQPQHF. CDR3 nucleotide sequence: TGTGCCAGTAGTATGGCCCAGGGCCATCAGCCCCAGCATTTT.

The chain couples TRBV29-1 to TRBJ1-5, with D perhaps TRBD1 (6 bases). Trimming cost V 6 bases and J 5 bases, with 14 bases left between them. Germline V gene sequence: CDR1 SQVTM, CDR2 ANQGSEA. CDR3 length: 13 amino acids. The DNA for the CDR3 is TGCAGCGTCGACACAAACAGGGATCAGCCCCAGCATTTT. It is translated as CSVDTNRDQPQHF. The full variable domain, rest sourced from reference TRBV29-1 and TRBJ1-5, is SAVISQKPSRDICQRGTSLTIQCQVDSQVTMMFWYRQQPGQSLTLIATANQGSEATYESGFVIDKFPISRPNLTFSTLTVSNMSPEDSSIYLCSVDTNRDQPQHFGDGTRLSIL.

Only one count was recorded for this clone. This chain joins TRBV29-1 and TRBJ1-1; TRBD1 is a possible D gene (5 bases). This CDR3 has 13 residues. Trimming shortened V by 1 base and J by 2 bases, and 8 bases separated the two germline ends. CDR1 is SQVTM and CDR2 is ANQGSEA in the germline V gene. This CDR3 is CSVEAGQNTEAFF. The CDR3 nucleotides are TGCAGCGTTGAAGCGGGGCAAAACACTGAAGCTTTCTTT.

This rearrangement joins TRBV6-6 to TRBJ1-1, with 7 bases fitting TRBD1. The CDR3 is 15 residues long. From germline, CDR1 is MNHNY and CDR2 SVGAGI (reference sequence). With 5 bases clipped from V and 0 bases from J, the junction kept 6 bases outside the gene matches. Here the CDR3 DNA reads TGTGCCAGCAGTCCGGGACAGCTATTGAACACTGAAGCTTTCTTT. It codes for CASSPGQLLNTEAFF.

The chain combines TRBV27 with TRBJ2-7; the match to TRBD1 covers 10 bases. Germline CDR1 reads MNHEY; CDR2 reads SMNVEV (reference sequence). The CDR3 sequence is 15 residues long. V lost 5 bases, J lost 2 bases, and 6 bases stayed unmatched. The CDR3 nucleotides are TGTGCCAGCAGTACACCCGGGACAGGGGCCTACGAGCAGTACTTC. Its translation: CASSTPGTGAYEQYF.

This clone was seen a handful of times. The chain couples TRBV5-6 to TRBJ2-5, with D perhaps being TRBD1 or TRBD2 (6 bases each). CDR3 length equals 15 residues. The ends were cut back, 4 bases at V and 5 bases at J, with 18 bases in the middle. Germline V gene lookup returns CDR1 SGHDT and CDR2 YYEEEE. The CDR3 sequence is CASSPPGARWETQYF. As DNA, the CDR3 is TGTGCCAGCAGCCCGCCGGGGGCCCGGTGGGAGACCCAGTACTTC. Full variable domain (rest looked up from reference TRBV5-6 and TRBJ2-5): DAGVTQSPTHLIKTRGQQVTLRCSPKSGHDTVSWYQQALGQGPQFIFQYYEEEERQRGNFPDRFSGHQFPNYSSELNVNALLLGDSALYLCASSPPGARWETQYFGPGTRLLVL.

This clone was observed a handful of times. This chain connects TRBV4-3 to TRBJ2-7, with D possibly being TRBD1 (6 bases). Trimming took 0 bases from V and 2 from J, leaving 14 bases between them. CDR3 length equals 16 residues. The germline V gene has CDR1 LGHNA and CDR2 YSLEER. The CDR3 sequence: CASSQDLGTPAYEQYF. In DNA form, the CDR3 reads TGCGCCAGCAGCCAAGATTTGGGGACACCTGCCTACGAGCAGTACTTC.

This clone was recorded a few times. The chain links TRBV30 to TRBJ2-4; D not certain. In germline, CDR1 is GTSNPN, CDR2 SVGIG (reference sequence). Deletions cut 2 bases from V and 12 bases from J, with 14 bases between. This CDR3 has 12 residues. CDR3 in DNA: TGTGCCTGGAGTCCCTCACGGCAGAGTCAGTACTTC. Its protein product is CAWSPSRQSQYF.

This chain links TRBV5-8 with TRBJ2-5; 9 positions agree with TRBD1. The V and J ends lost 4 bases and 5 bases, in that order; junction bases with no gene match: 9. The CDR3 sequence is 15 residues long. Per the germline V gene, CDR1 is SGHTS and CDR2 is YDEGEE. CDR3 in DNA: TGTGCCAGCAGCAGCGGACAGGGGAGAGTGGAGACCCAGTACTTC. As protein: CASSSGQGRVETQYF.

V usage is TRBV29-1 and J usage is TRBJ2-3; 11 bases align to TRBD2. Germline CDR1 SQVTM, CDR2 ANQGSEA. The CDR3 is 13 residues long. After removal of 6 bases from V and 2 bases from J, the junction contained 1 base not matched to a gene. The CDR3 loop reads CSVTSGNTDTQYF. The CDR3 DNA follows: TGCAGCGTGACTAGCGGGAACACAGATACGCAGTATTTT.

This clone was seen a few times. The V call is TRBV30, the J call TRBJ2-2; 8 nucleotides align to TRBD2. From germline, CDR1 is GTSNPN and CDR2 SVGIG (reference sequence). V lost 0 bases and J lost 6; bases outside the gene matches: 3. The CDR3 length is 14 residues. CDR3 DNA sequence: TGTGCCTGGAGTGTACTAGCGGCAGCCGGGGAGCTGTTTTTT. This translates into CAWSVLAAAGELFF.

V is TRBV23-1 and J is TRBJ1-2; tentative D call: TRBD1 (5 bases). TRBV23-1 is identified as an open reading frame with a role that is uncertain. The V and J ends lost 7 bases and 9 bases respectively, with 24 bases between them. This CDR3 contains 15 residues. The CDR3 region is CASIYTGPYAGSYTF. The CDR3 DNA is TGCGCCAGCATATACACAGGACCGTACGCTGGTAGCTACACCTTC.

The chain carries TRBV6-5 and TRBJ1-1; D call uncertain. CDR1 and CDR2 (germline): MNHEY, SVGAGI. Deletions cut 6 bases from V and 0 bases from J, with 8 bases between. The CDR3 consists of 13 residues. The CDR3: CASSRFMNTEAFF. The DNA of the CDR3 is TGTGCCAGCAGCCGATTTATGAACACTGAAGCTTTCTTT.

In its sample, this clone was seen a few times. The chain recombines TRBV6-5 with TRBJ2-1; D is unclear. The CDR3 runs to 15 residues. CDR1 is MNHEY and CDR2 is SVGAGI in the germline V gene. With 5 bases removed from V and 6 bases from J, the gap between germline ends came to 17 bases. CDR3 DNA: TGTGCCAGCAGTCCCCGACCGGCTATCGGCAATGAGCAGTTCTTC. It translates to CASSPRPAIGNEQFF.

This clone was seen a single time. The CDR3 DNA is TGTGCCAGCAGCCAGACTAGCTCGTCCTACAATGAGCAGTTCTTC. It specifies CASSQTSSSYNEQFF. The chain is built from TRBV6-6 and TRBJ2-1; 7 bases match TRBD2. Germline V CDR1 and CDR2: MNHNY, SVGAGI (reference sequence). CDR3 length equals 15 residues. J lost 1 base, V lost 6 bases, and 6 bases had no gene match.

The chain couples TRBV30 to TRBJ1-2; no reliable D call. Germline values: CDR1 GTSNPN, CDR2 SVGIG (reference sequence). CDR3 length: 10 residues. The V end lost 5 bases, the J end lost 6 bases, and 7 bases lay between the germline ends. CDR3 sequence: CAWLENGYTF. The CDR3 nucleotides read TGTGCCTGGCTCGAGAATGGCTACACCTTC.

This rearrangement joins TRBV5-4 to TRBJ2-1; D possibly corresponds to TRBD2 (6 bases). Germline CDR1 is SGHNT and CDR2 is YYREEE (reference sequence). The V end lost 0 bases, the J end lost 7 bases, and 8 bases lay between the germline ends. This CDR3 region has 13 residues. Here the CDR3 DNA reads TGTGCCAGCAGCTTGGGCCGGGGGAATGAGCAGTTCTTC. This gives the protein CASSLGRGNEQFF.

CDR3 loop: CAWSVRVETQYF. The CDR3 DNA follows: TGTGCCTGGAGTGTACGTGTGGAGACCCAGTACTTC. This sequence joins TRBV30 and TRBJ2-5; D remains ambiguous. The CDR3 spans 12 residues. Germline lookup yields CDR1 GTSNPN and CDR2 SVGIG (reference sequence). Trimming took 0 bases from V and 5 from J, leaving 7 bases between them.

This rearrangement joins TRBV30 to TRBJ2-7; tentative D call: TRBD1 (5 bases). Per the germline V gene, CDR1 is GTSNPN and CDR2 is SVGIG (reference sequence). V lost 3 bases and J lost 2, with 11 bases in between. The CDR3 totals 13 residues. CDR3 nucleotides: TGTGCCTGGAGGGTAAAGGGGACCTACGAGCAGTACTTC. It translates to CAWRVKGTYEQYF.

The rearrangement joins TRBV6-1 to TRBJ2-7; D perhaps matches TRBD2 (5 bases). This CDR3 contains 15 residues. Trimming left V 0 bases short and J 4 bases short, with 13 bases between. The germline gives CDR1 MNHNS, CDR2 SASEGT. CDR3 amino acids: CASSEALGGAYEQYF. The CDR3, as DNA: TGTGCCAGCAGTGAAGCGTTAGGAGGCGCGTACGAGCAGTACTTC.